This passage covers 16 T cell receptor beta chains from one sample sequenced in a study of T cell clones after liver transplantation. Alloreactive TCRbeta sequences came from sequencing proliferating CFSE-low cells in the MLR. No antigen has been identified for these receptors. Sequenced by immunoSEQ multiplex PCR; TCRdb stores in-frame clones only, minus some. In the table there are under 150 clones, under 45% of which are singletons. The sequenced sample consisted of CD4+ T cells from cultured PBMCs. Receptors originate from a human patient who received a liver transplant. Some of these T cells may belong to the graft donor.

This clone appeared a few times. The V call is TRBV10-3, the J call TRBJ1-6; 8 bases agree with TRBD1. Germline V gives CDR1 ENHRY, CDR2 SYGVKD. V trimming: 2 bases; J trimming: 12 bases; junction bases outside the gene matches: 6. This CDR3 is built from 14 residues. As DNA, the CDR3 is TGTGCCATCAGTGAGACAGGGGGTTATCTACCCCTCCACTTT. Its protein product is CAISETGGYLPLHF.

This clone has more than one count but fewer than ten. This sequence joins TRBV5-1 and TRBJ2-5, with D hard to call. Per germline, CDR1 SGHRS and CDR2 YFSETQ. The CDR3 length is 16 residues. Trimming removed 4 bases from V and 1 base from J, with 17 bases in between. The CDR3 DNA reads as TGCGCCAGCAGCCCTCGTCAGACTCGAATCCAAGAGACCCAGTACTTC. It specifies CASSPRQTRIQETQYF.

This chain's CDR3 is CASSLQRETQYF. The CDR3, as DNA: TGTGCCAGCTCACTCCAGCGAGAGACCCAGTACTTC. This chain links TRBV18 with TRBJ2-5; D uncertain. The V gene lost 4 bases and the J gene lost 4 bases, with 7 bases spanning the gap. Germline CDR1 and CDR2: KGHSH and LQKENI. The CDR3 loop spans 12 amino acids.

This chain links TRBV19 with TRBJ2-4, with D possibly being TRBD1 (6 bases). V shed 4 bases and J shed 7 bases, with 11 bases lying between them. Per the germline V gene, CDR1 is LNHDA and CDR2 is SQIVND (reference sequence). This CDR3 region has 13 residues. CDR3 residues: CASSRGPGNIQYF. DNA for the CDR3: TGTGCCAGTAGTAGGGGGCCCGGCAACATTCAGTACTTC. Full variable domain (outside the CDR3, taken from reference TRBV19 and TRBJ2-4): DGGITQSPKYLFRKEGQNVTLSCEQNLNHDAMYWYRQDPGQGLRLIYYSQIVNDFQKGDIAEGYSVSREKKESFPLTVTSAQKNPTAFYLCASSRGPGNIQYFGAGTRLSVL.

The chain links TRBV5-1 to TRBJ1-6; tentative D call: TRBD1 (5 bases). The CDR3 is 16 amino acids. The ends were cut back, 5 bases at V and 8 bases at J, with 20 bases in the middle. Germline V CDR1 and CDR2: SGHRS, YFSETQ. CDR3 sequence: CASSRSTGTADSPLHF. CDR3 nucleotide sequence: TGCGCCAGCAGTCGATCAACCGGGACGGCAGATTCACCCCTCCACTTT.

V and J are TRBV30 and TRBJ1-1; D possibly corresponds to TRBD1 (6 bases). Germline CDR1 GTSNPN, CDR2 SVGIG (reference sequence). Trimming left V 4 bases short and J 4 bases short, with 13 bases between. The CDR3 sequence is 13 residues long. CDR3 in amino acids: CAWKGGPGTEAFF. The CDR3 nucleotides read TGTGCCTGGAAGGGGGGCCCGGGCACTGAAGCTTTCTTT.

The V call is TRBV4-2, the J call TRBJ2-3, with D possibly matching TRBD1 (7 bases). The germline gives CDR1 LGHNA, CDR2 YNFKEQ. The CDR3 sequence is 17 residues long. V lost 0 bases and J 6 bases, leaving 19 bases between the germline ends. CDR3 sequence: CASSQDRGRGVADTQYF. For the CDR3, the DNA is TGTGCCAGCAGCCAAGATCGGGGCAGGGGGGTGGCGGATACGCAGTATTTT.

The chain combines TRBV19 with TRBJ1-2; D gene unclear. This CDR3 is built from 13 residues. The germline V gene has CDR1 LNHDA and CDR2 SQIVND (reference sequence). The V end was cut by 8 bases, the J end by 4 bases, with 14 bases between. Here the CDR3 DNA reads TGTGCCAGTGGCACAGCAGCCATCTATGGCTACACCTTC. It translates to CASGTAAIYGYTF. Full variable domain (rest looked up from reference TRBV19 and TRBJ1-2): DGGITQSPKYLFRKEGQNVTLSCEQNLNHDAMYWYRQDPGQGLRLIYYSQIVNDFQKGDIAEGYSVSREKKESFPLTVTSAQKNPTAFYLCASGTAAIYGYTFGSGTRLTVV.

This clone was counted a few times. This chain uses TRBV7-6 with TRBJ2-1; 12 nucleotides line up with TRBD2. Germline values: CDR1 SGHVS, CDR2 FNYEAQ. This CDR3 spans 17 amino acids. V dropped 0 bases and J dropped 4; count of bases not matched to a gene: 4. CDR3 in amino acids: CASSLARLAGGYNEQFF. The CDR3 nucleotides are TGTGCCAGCAGCTTAGCGCGGCTAGCGGGGGGGTACAATGAGCAGTTCTTC. The whole variable domain, remainder taken from reference TRBV7-6 and TRBJ2-1, is GAGVSQSPRYKVTKRGQDVALRCDPISGHVSLYWYRQALGQGPEFLTYFNYEAQQDKSGLPNDRFSAERPEGSISTLTIQRTEQRDSAMYRCASSLARLAGGYNEQFFGPGTRLTVL.

The chain couples TRBV19 to TRBJ2-1; maybe TRBD2 (5 bases). There are 15 residues in the CDR3. Trimming pared 3 bases from V and 14 bases from J, leaving 23 bases between. Germline V CDR1 and CDR2: LNHDA, SQIVND (reference sequence). The CDR3 spells CASSINLLDYPSEFF. The CDR3 nucleotides are TGTGCCAGTAGTATTAACCTTTTAGACTATCCCTCAGAGTTCTTC.

For this clone: The junction shows a germline mismatch at one end, possibly a read error. The chain links TRBV2 to TRBJ1-1, with TRBD1 matching 9 bases. The CDR3 is made up of 13 amino acids. CDR1 SNHLY and CDR2 FYNNEI come from the germline V gene. The chain's CDR3 is CASSGQGWTEASF. In nucleotides, the CDR3 is TGTGCCAGCAGCGGACAGGGGTGGACTGAAGCTTCCTTT. Complete variable domain (other parts from reference TRBV2 and TRBJ1-1): EPEVTQTPSHQVTQMGQEVILRCVPISNHLYFYWYRQILGQKVEFLVSFYNNEISEKSEIFDDQFSVERPDGSNFTLKIRSTKLEDSAMYFCASSGQGWTEASFGQGTRLTVV.

This clone was observed a handful of times. This chain joins TRBV2 and TRBJ2-2; D remains ambiguous. Germline V lookup: CDR1 SNHLY, CDR2 FYNNEI. Trimming pared 4 bases from V and 6 bases from J, leaving 9 bases between. This CDR3 contains 13 residues. This CDR3 is CASSVLVSGELFF. As DNA, the CDR3 is TGTGCCAGCAGTGTTTTAGTTTCCGGGGAGCTGTTTTTT.

This clone was counted a few times. The conserved phenylalanine or tryptophan normally closing the CDR3 is absent here, so this likely arose from a read error. Because the CDR3's place on the DNA is in doubt, the DNA is left out and the CDR3 is given as listed by TCRdb. This sequence joins TRBV19 and TRBJ1-2; whether TRBD1, the table's D call, matches the DNA was not checked. The germline gives CDR1 LNHDA, CDR2 SQIVND (reference sequence). 15 amino acids form the CDR3, both terminal residues included. CDR3 loop: CASSYAWTNRKTYGY.

This clone appeared a single time. The chain is built from TRBV6-6 and TRBJ1-6, with 8 bases lining up with TRBD1. The CDR3 sequence is 14 residues long. With V trimmed by 6 bases and J by 11 bases, 9 bases remained unmatched. Germline lookup yields CDR1 MNHNY and CDR2 SVGAGI (reference sequence). The CDR3 DNA is TGTGCCAGCAGAGGACAGGGAGGAAGAGCACCCCTCCACTTT. Its translation is CASRGQGGRAPLHF.

This CDR3 reads CASSYRAGNTEAFF. The CDR3 DNA sequence: TGTGCCAGCAGTTACCGCGCCGGGAACACTGAAGCTTTCTTT. The chain employs TRBV6-6 and TRBJ1-1; no firm D call. The germline gives CDR1 MNHNY, CDR2 SVGAGI (reference sequence). The CDR3 runs 14 residues. The V gene lost 2 bases and the J gene lost 1 base, with 8 bases spanning the gap.

J is TRBJ1-5 and V is TRBV27; a possible D gene is TRBD1 (5 bases). Germline-derived CDR1 and CDR2 are MNHEY and SMNVEV (reference sequence). The CDR3 is 14 amino acids. V was cut by 0 bases and J by 4 bases, with 7 bases left in between. As DNA, the CDR3 is TGTGCCAGCAGTTTATCGGGGCTTAATCAGCCCCAGCATTTT. Its protein product is CASSLSGLNQPQHF.